The 9 T cell receptor beta chains reported below all come from one sample, sequenced in a study of naive and memory T cell subsets. Both TRBC1 and TRBC2 were covered by a beta constant-region primer of two equimolar oligonucleotides. TCRdb fed the UMI-ligation and nested PCR reads into MiXCR, producing one record per CDR3 protein. This repertoire shows 89,000 or so distinct CDR3 sequences, about an eighth found once; its top ten account for 0.7% to 0.95%. Sequences were obtained from central memory CD4+ T cells from blood. Receptors were obtained from a human donor in good health.

The rearrangement joins TRBV7-2 to TRBJ2-7, with TRBD2 matching 8 bases. Germline V gene lookup returns CDR1 SGHTA and CDR2 FQGNSA. The CDR3 covers 12 residues. Trimming took 5 bases from V and 10 from J; bases not matched to a gene: 7. The CDR3 DNA reads as TGTGCCAGCAGCCCGAGCGGGGGCGGTCAGTACTTC. This gives the protein CASSPSGGGQYF.

This clonotype showed up just a few times. This chain links TRBV7-6 with TRBJ2-7, with 14 bases identical to TRBD2. The V gene's germline CDR1 is SGHVS and CDR2 FNYEAQ. The CDR3 contains 14 residues. V lost 5 bases and J lost 12; bases outside the gene matches: 9. As DNA, the CDR3 is TGTGCCAGCAGCAACGGACTAGCGGGAGGCCCTCGGTACTTC. It translates to CASSNGLAGGPRYF.

V is TRBV7-2 and J is TRBJ2-1; D tentatively reads TRBD1 or TRBD2 (5 bases each). V was cut by 6 bases and J by 3 bases, with 18 bases left in between. The CDR3 sequence is 16 residues long. Germline CDR1 SGHTA, CDR2 FQGNSA. CDR3 bases: TGTGCCAGCAGGGACACTAGGACCGCGCTCTACAATGAGCAGTTCTTC. Its translation: CASRDTRTALYNEQFF.

This clonotype was found many times. The CDR3 coding sequence is TGTGCCAGCAGCATAGGGACTAGCGGAGTCTACGAGCAGTACTTC. Translating it yields CASSIGTSGVYEQYF. This chain joins TRBV12-3 or TRBV12-4 and TRBJ2-7; 11 positions agree with TRBD2. V was clipped by 6 bases and J by 3 bases; unmatched bases: 7. The CDR3 loop spans 15 amino acids.

In this sample, this clonotype turned up many times. DNA for the CDR3: TGTGCCACCTCGCAGGGACGACTCTACAATGAGCAGTTCTTC. Translation: CATSQGRLYNEQFF. This chain connects TRBV28 to TRBJ2-1; D possibly uses TRBD1 or TRBD2 (5 bases each). The length of the CDR3 is 14 residues. CDR1 and CDR2 from the germline V gene are MDHEN and SYDVKM. Trimming left V 10 bases short and J 3 bases short, with 16 bases between.

This clonotype was seen a handful of times. The J gene is TRBJ1-3, the V gene TRBV4-1, with a weak D call TRBD1 (6 bases). The CDR3 loop spans 17 amino acids. Trimming removed 3 bases at V and 0 bases at J, with 15 bases between. Germline V gene sequence: CDR1 MGHRA, CDR2 YSYEKL. DNA for the CDR3: TGCGCCAGCAGCCAGTTACGGACAGCAGGCTCTGGAAACACCATATATTTT. As protein: CASSQLRTAGSGNTIYF.

This clonotype is labeled as medium-sized. The chain combines TRBV4-2 with TRBJ2-7; 8 nucleotides line up with TRBD2. V lost 4 bases and J lost 2; bases outside the gene matches: 1. Germline V gene sequence: CDR1 LGHNA, CDR2 YNFKEQ. This CDR3 is built from 13 residues. CDR3 DNA: TGTGCCAGCAGCCTGCGGGAGGCCTACGAGCAGTACTTC. It codes for CASSLREAYEQYF.

This clonotype came up a few times. The V gene is TRBV20-1, the J gene TRBJ2-1; D gene uncertain. The CDR3 runs 14 residues. The V and J ends lost 7 bases and 4 bases respectively, with 17 bases between them. The germline CDR1 and CDR2 sequences are DFQATT and SNEGSKA (reference sequence). In DNA form, the CDR3 reads TGCAGTGGTGATCCATCCCTGACTTACAATGAGCAGTTCTTC. Its translation is CSGDPSLTYNEQFF.

Ten or more counts support this clonotype. V usage is TRBV2 and J usage is TRBJ2-4; 10 bases are shared with TRBD1. The germline gives CDR1 SNHLY, CDR2 FYNNEI. The CDR3 runs 13 residues. The V gene end was trimmed by 7 bases and the J gene end by 8 bases; junction bases not matched to a gene: 5. The CDR3 spells CASIPDRGDIQYF. DNA for the CDR3: TGTGCCAGCATACCGGACAGGGGGGACATTCAGTACTTC.